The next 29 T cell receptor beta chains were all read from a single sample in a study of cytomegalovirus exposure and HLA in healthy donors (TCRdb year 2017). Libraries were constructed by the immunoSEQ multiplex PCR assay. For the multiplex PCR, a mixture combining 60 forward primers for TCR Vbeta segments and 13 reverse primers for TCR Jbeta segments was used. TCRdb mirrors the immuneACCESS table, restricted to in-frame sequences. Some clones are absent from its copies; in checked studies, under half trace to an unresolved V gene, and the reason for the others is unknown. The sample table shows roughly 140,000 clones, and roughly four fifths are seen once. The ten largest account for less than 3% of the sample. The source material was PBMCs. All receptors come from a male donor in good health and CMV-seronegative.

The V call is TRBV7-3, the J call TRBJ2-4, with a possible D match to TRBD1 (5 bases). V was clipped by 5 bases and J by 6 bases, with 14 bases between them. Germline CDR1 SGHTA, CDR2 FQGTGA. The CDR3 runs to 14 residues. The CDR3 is CASSPQGWGNIQYF. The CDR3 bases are TGTGCCAGCAGCCCGCAGGGATGGGGAAACATTCAGTACTTC.

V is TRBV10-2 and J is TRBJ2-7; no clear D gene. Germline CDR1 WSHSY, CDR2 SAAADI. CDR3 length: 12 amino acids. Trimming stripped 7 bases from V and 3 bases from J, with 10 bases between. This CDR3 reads CASMSSSYEQYF. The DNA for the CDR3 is TGCGCCAGCATGAGTAGCAGCTACGAGCAGTACTTC.

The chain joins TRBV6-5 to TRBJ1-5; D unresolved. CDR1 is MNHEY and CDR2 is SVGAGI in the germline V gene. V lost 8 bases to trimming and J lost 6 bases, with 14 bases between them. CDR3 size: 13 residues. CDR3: CASSFEAGQPQHF. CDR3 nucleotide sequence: TGTGCCAGCTCGTTTGAGGCGGGTCAGCCCCAGCATTTT.

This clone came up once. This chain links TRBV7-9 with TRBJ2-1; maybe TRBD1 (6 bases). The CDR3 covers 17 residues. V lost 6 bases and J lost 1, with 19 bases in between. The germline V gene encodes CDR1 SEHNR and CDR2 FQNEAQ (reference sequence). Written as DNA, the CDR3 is TGTGCCAGCAGTTTAACCCGGACAGTAACGTCCTACAATGAGCAGTTCTTC. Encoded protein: CASSLTRTVTSYNEQFF. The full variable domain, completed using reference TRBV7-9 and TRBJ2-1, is DTGVSQNPRHKITKRGQNVTFRCDPISEHNRLYWYRQTLGQGPEFLTYFQNEAQLEKSRLLSDRFSAERPKGSFSTLEIQRTEQGDSAMYLCASSLTRTVTSYNEQFFGPGTRLTVL.

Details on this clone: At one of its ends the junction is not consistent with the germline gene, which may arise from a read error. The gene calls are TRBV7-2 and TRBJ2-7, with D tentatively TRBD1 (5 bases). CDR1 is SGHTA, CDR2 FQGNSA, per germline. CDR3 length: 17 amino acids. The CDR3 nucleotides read TGTGCCAGCAGCTTCCTATGGGGCACGGACCTCTCCCACGAGCAGTACTTC. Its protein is CASSFLWGTDLSHEQYF.

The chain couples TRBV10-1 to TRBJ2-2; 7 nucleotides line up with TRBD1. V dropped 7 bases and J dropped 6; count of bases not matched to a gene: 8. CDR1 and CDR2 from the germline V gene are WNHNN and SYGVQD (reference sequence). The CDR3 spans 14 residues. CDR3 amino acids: CASTADRASGELFF. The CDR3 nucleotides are TGCGCCAGCACCGCCGACAGGGCTTCCGGGGAGCTGTTTTTT.

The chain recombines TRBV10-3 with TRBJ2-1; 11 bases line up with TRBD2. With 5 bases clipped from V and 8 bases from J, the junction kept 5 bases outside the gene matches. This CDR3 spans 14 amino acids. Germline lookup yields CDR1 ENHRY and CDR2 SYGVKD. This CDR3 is CAISLAGGPDEQFF. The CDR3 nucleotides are TGTGCCATCAGTTTAGCGGGAGGGCCGGATGAGCAGTTCTTC.

CDR3 DNA: TGCGCCAGCAGCTTGGGAGGAGGGGATGGCTACACCTTC. Encoded protein: CASSLGGGDGYTF. The chain combines TRBV5-1 with TRBJ1-2, with D maybe TRBD1 (5 bases). V was cut by 0 bases and J by 6 bases, with 9 bases left in between. The CDR3 sequence is 13 residues long. Germline loops: CDR1 SGHRS, CDR2 YFSETQ.

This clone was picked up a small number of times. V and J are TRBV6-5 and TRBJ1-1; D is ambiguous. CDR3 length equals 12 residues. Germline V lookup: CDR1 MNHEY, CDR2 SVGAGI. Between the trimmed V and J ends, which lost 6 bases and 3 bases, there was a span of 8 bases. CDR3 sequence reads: CASSPRYTEAFF. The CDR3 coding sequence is TGTGCCAGCAGCCCTAGATACACTGAAGCTTTCTTT.

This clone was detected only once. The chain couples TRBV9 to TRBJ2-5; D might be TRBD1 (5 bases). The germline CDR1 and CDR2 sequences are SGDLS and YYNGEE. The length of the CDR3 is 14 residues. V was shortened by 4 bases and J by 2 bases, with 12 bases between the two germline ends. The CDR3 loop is CASSLDSLQETQYF. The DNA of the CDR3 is TGTGCCAGCAGCTTAGACAGTCTTCAAGAGACCCAGTACTTC.

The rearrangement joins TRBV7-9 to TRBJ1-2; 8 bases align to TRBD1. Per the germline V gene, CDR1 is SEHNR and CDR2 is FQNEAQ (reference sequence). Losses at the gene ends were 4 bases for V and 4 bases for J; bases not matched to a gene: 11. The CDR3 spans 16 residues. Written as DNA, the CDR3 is TGTGCCAGCAGCTCCACCGACAGGGGCAGGTCCTATGGCTACACCTTC. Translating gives CASSSTDRGRSYGYTF.

The CDR3 DNA follows: TGTGCCAGTAGTGCCGGTAGCGGGCCGAACACCGGGGAGCTGTTTTTT. Encoded protein: CASSAGSGPNTGELFF. This sequence joins TRBV19 and TRBJ2-2; TRBD2 aligns across 7 bases. The germline V gene has CDR1 LNHDA and CDR2 SQIVND (reference sequence). CDR3 length: 16 amino acids. V lost 5 bases to trimming and J lost 0 bases; unmatched junction nucleotides: 6.

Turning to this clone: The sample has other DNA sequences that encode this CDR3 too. CDR3 nucleotide sequence: TGTGCCAGCTCACCGGACAGGGGCCTAAACTATGGCTACACCTTC. Encoded protein: CASSPDRGLNYGYTF. The chain employs TRBV18 and TRBJ1-2, with 9 bases matching TRBD1. The germline CDR1 and CDR2 sequences are KGHSH and LQKENI. The CDR3 loop spans 15 amino acids. V shed 3 bases, J shed 2 bases, and the junction held 4 bases outside the gene matches.

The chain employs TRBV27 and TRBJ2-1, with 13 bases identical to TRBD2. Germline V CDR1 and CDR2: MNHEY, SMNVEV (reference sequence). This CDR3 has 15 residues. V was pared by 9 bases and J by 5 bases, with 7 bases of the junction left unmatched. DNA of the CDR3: TGTGCCAGTTGCTCCGGGACTAGCGGGAACAATGAGCAGTTCTTC. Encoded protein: CASCSGTSGNNEQFF.

The CDR3 region has the DNA TGTGCCAGCAGCGTAGACCCTAGCGGTAGCTCCTACGAGCAGTACTTC. The encoded protein is CASSVDPSGSSYEQYF. The rearrangement uses TRBV9 and TRBJ2-7, with 7 bases matching TRBD2. The CDR3 has 16 amino acids. Germline CDR1 reads SGDLS; CDR2 reads YYNGEE. The trim removed 0 bases at V and 0 bases at J, leaving 6 bases unmatched.

This chain's CDR3 is CASSLTGTGEFREQYF. CDR3 nucleotides: TGCGCCAGCAGCTTGACCGGGACAGGGGAGTTTCGCGAGCAGTACTTC. The chain employs TRBV5-1 and TRBJ2-7; TRBD1 agrees at 10 bases. Looked up from germline, CDR1 is SGHRS and CDR2 is YFSETQ. Trimming removed 1 base from V and 6 bases from J; junction bases left unmatched: 10. CDR3 size: 16 residues.

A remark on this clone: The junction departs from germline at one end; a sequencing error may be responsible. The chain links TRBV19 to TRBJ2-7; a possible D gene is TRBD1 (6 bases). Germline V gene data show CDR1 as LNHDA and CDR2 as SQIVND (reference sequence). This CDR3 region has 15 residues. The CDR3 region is CASSIGTGISSEQYF. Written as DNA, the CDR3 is TGTGCCAGTAGTATAGGAACAGGGATCTCCTCCGAGCAGTACTTC.

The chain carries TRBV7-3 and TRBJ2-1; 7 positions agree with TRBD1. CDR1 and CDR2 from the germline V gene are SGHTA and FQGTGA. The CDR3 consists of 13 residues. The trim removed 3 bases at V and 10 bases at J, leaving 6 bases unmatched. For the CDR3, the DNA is TGTGCCAGCAGCTTTAAACAGGGGTTCGAGCAGTTCTTC. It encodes CASSFKQGFEQFF.

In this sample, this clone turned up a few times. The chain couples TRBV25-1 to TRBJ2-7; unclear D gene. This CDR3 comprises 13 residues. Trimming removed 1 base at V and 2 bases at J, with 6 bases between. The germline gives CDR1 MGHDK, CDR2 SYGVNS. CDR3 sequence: CASSESRTYEQYF. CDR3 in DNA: TGTGCCAGCAGTGAATCTAGAACCTACGAGCAGTACTTC.

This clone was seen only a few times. CDR3 sequence reads: CASSLWGSGGDEQFF. The CDR3 DNA follows: TGTGCCAGCAGCCTTTGGGGTAGCGGGGGGGATGAGCAGTTCTTC. The chain employs TRBV9 and TRBJ2-1; 11 positions agree with TRBD2. V lost 4 bases and J lost 8; bases outside the gene matches: 8. Germline V gene sequence: CDR1 SGDLS, CDR2 YYNGEE. The CDR3 totals 15 residues.

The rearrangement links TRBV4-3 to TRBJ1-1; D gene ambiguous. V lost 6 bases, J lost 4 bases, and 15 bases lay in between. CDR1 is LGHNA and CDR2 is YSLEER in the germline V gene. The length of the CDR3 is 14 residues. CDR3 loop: CASRAWAGLTEAFF. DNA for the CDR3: TGCGCCAGCAGGGCCTGGGCGGGCCTCACTGAAGCTTTCTTT.

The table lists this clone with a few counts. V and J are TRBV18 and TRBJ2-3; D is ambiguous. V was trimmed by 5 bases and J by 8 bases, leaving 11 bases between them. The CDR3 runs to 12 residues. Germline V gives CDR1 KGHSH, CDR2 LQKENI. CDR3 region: CASSAERATQYF. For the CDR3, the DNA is TGTGCCAGCTCAGCGGAAAGAGCTACGCAGTATTTT. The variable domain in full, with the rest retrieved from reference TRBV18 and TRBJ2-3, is NAGVMQNPRHLVRRRGQEARLRCSPMKGHSHVYWYRQLPEEGLKFMVYLQKENIIDESGMPKERFSAEFPKEGPSILRIQQVVRGDSAAYFCASSAERATQYFGPGTRLTVL.

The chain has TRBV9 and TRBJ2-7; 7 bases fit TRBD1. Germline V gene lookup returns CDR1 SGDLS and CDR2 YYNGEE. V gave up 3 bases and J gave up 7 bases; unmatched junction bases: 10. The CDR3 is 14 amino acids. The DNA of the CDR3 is TGTGCCAGCAGCGGGGGCGTCAGGGGACAGGAGCAGTACTTC. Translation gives CASSGGVRGQEQYF. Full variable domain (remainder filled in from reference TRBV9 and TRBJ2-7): DSGVTQTPKHLITATGQRVTLRCSPRSGDLSVYWYQQSLDQGLQFLIQYYNGEERAKGNILERFSAQQFPDLHSELNLSSLELGDSALYFCASSGGVRGQEQYFGPGTRLTVT.

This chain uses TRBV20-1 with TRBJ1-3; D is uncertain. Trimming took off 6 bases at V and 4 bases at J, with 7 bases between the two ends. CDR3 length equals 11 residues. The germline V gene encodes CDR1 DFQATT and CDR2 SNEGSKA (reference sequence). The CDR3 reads CSAPQGNTIYF. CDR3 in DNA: TGCAGTGCCCCCCAGGGAAACACCATATATTTT.

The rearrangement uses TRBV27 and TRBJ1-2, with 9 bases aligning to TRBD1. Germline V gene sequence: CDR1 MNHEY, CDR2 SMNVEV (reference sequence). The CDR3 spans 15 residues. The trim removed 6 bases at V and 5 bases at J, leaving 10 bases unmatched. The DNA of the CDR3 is TGTGCCAGCAGCCAAACAGGGGGCGCAGGTTATGGCTACACCTTC. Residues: CASSQTGGAGYGYTF.

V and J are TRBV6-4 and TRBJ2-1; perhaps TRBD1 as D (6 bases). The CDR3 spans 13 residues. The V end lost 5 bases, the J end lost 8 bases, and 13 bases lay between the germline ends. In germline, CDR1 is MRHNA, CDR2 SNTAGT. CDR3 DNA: TGTGCCAGCAGTACCTGGGGGCAGGATGAGCAGTTCTTC. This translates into CASSTWGQDEQFF.

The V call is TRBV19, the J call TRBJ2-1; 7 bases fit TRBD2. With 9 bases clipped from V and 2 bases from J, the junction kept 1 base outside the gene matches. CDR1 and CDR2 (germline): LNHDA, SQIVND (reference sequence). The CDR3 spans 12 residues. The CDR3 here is CASSGTYNEQFF. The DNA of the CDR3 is TGTGCCAGCAGCGGGACCTACAATGAGCAGTTCTTC.

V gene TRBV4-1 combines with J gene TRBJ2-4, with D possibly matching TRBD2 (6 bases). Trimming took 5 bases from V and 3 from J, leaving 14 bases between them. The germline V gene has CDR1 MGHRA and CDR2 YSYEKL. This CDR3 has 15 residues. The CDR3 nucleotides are TGCGCCAGCAGCGAGGTCGGGAGCGGCAAAAACATTCAGTACTTC. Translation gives CASSEVGSGKNIQYF.

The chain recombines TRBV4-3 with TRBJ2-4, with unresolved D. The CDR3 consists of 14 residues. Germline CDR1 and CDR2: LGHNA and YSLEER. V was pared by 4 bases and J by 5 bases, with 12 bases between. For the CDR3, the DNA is TGCGCCAGCAGCCCAGGAAGCACCGAAAACATTCAGTACTTC. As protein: CASSPGSTENIQYF.